This entry concerns a single T cell receptor beta chain. Its antigen is as yet unknown. This sample is drawn from a study of shared clonotypes between healthy human individuals. Overall study findings and caveats: Across subsets, estimated richness was generally greater for naive than for memory populations.

Here immunoSEQ multiplex PCR was the method, and the copy in TCRdb shows in-frame clones only, minus some. The data contain 90,000 to 120,000 clones, around 64% of them singletons. The sequencing input was memory CD8+ T cells sorted from blood. The subset: CD45RO+ cells pooled with CCR7-negative TemRA cells. The TCR originated in a woman younger than 45 in good health.

For the CDR3, the DNA is TGTGCCTGGAGGAATTGGGACAGCAGCTCTGGAAACACCATATATTTT. Amino acids: CAWRNWDSSSGNTIYF. This chain uses TRBV30 with TRBJ1-3; TRBD1 matches 7 bases. The CDR3 contains 16 residues. Germline CDR1 reads GTSNPN; CDR2 reads SVGIG (reference sequence). With V trimmed by 3 bases and J by 0 bases, 8 bases remained unmatched.